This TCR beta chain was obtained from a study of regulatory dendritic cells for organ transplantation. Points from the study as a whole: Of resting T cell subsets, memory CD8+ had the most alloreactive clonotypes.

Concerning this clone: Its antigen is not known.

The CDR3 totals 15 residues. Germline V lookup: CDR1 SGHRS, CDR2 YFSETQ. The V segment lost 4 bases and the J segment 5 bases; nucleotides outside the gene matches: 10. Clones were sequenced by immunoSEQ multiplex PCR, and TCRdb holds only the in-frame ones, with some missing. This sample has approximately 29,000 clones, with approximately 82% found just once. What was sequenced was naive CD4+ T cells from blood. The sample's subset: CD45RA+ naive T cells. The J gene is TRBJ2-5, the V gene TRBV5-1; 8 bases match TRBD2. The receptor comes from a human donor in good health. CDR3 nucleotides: TGCGCCAGCAGCACAGGAGTGGCGGGGGGTGAGACCCAGTACTTC. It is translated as CASSTGVAGGETQYF.